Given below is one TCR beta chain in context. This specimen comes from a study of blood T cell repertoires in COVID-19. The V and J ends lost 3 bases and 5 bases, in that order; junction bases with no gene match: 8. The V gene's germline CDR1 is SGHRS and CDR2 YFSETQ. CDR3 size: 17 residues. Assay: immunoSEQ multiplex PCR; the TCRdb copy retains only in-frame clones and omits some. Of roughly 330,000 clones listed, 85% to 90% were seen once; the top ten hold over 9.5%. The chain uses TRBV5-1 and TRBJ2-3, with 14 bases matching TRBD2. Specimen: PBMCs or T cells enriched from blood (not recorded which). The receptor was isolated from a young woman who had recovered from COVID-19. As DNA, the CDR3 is TGCGCCAGCAGCTCGACTAGCGGGGGGGCCGGCGAAGATACGCAGTATTTT. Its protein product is CASSSTSGGAGEDTQYF. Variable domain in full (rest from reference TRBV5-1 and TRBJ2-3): KAGVTQTPRYLIKTRGQQVTLSCSPISGHRSVSWYQQTPGQGLQFLFEYFSETQRNKGNFPGRFSGRQFSNSRSEMNVSTLELGDSALYLCASSSTSGGAGEDTQYFGPGTRLTVL.